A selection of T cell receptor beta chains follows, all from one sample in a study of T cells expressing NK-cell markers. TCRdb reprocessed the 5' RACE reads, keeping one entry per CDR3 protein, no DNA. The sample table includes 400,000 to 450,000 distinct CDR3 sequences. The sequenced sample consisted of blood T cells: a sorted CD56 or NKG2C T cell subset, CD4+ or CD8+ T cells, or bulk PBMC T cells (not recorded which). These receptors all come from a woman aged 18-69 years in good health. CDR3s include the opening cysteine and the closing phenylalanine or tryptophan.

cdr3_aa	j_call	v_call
CASSSVEEKLFF	TRBJ1-4	TRBV18
CASKLRGWETDTQYF	TRBJ2-3	TRBV28
CASSLSSGRVSGANVLTF	TRBJ2-6	TRBV7-6
CSARSAAGDEQYF	TRBJ2-7	TRBV20-1
CASSSQDTGELFF	TRBJ2-2	TRBV5-1
CASRTAGTGRRDEQFF	TRBJ2-1	TRBV6-1
CASSLWASGLGDTQYF	TRBJ2-3	TRBV7-2
CASSSQIAGGANVLTF	TRBJ2-6	TRBV7-2
CSAIFVRDRDEQYF	TRBJ2-7	TRBV20-1
CASSSGAEYTGELFF	TRBJ2-2	TRBV7-8
CASSQDLRNGYTF	TRBJ1-2	TRBV4-1
CATSDFATGTRNNEQFF	TRBJ2-1	TRBV24-1
CASSQVLAGTQYF	TRBJ2-3	TRBV14
CSARPVPSGPGELFF	TRBJ2-2	TRBV20-1
CASTLTNSHGVGGYTF	TRBJ1-2	TRBV12-3/TRBV12-4
CASSQVNRAGANVLTF	TRBJ2-6	TRBV4-3
CASSPTTGGRQPQHF	TRBJ1-5	TRBV5-1
CASGLVWGSEAFF	TRBJ1-1	TRBV12-5
CASSPGLALWNTQYF	TRBJ2-3	TRBV5-6
CATSWGGRARNEQFF	TRBJ2-1	TRBV24-1
CASSPRWELFF	TRBJ2-2	TRBV12-3/TRBV12-4
CASSFGQVSYNEQFF	TRBJ2-1	TRBV7-6
CASSYSRGNTDTQYF	TRBJ2-3	TRBV6-2/TRBV6-3
CASTDPGLNNEQFF	TRBJ2-1	TRBV12-3/TRBV12-4